This TCR beta chain was sequenced in a study of early T cells in non-severe SARS-CoV-2 infection. Study-wide context: Sequencing targeted bulk RNA from unsorted whole blood, leaving chains unpaired.

Germline V CDR1 and CDR2: MNHEY, SVGEGT. Trimming removed 8 bases from V and 4 bases from J; junction bases left unmatched: 6. The length of the CDR3 is 13 residues. This clonotype was found many times. One entry per CDR3 protein, called by TCRdb with MiXCR from the 5' RACE reads. The sample records 25,000 to 30,000 distinct CDR3 sequences, 4.5% to 6% being singletons. The rearrangement links TRBV6-2 or TRBV6-3 to TRBJ1-1, with 8 positions matching TRBD1. The sequenced sample was whole blood. This clonotype originated in an adult who was a healthcare worker with PCR-confirmed SARS-CoV-2 infection or an uninfected control (not recorded which). The chain's CDR3 is CASCTQGGTEAFF. The CDR3 nucleotides are TGTGCCAGCTGCACACAGGGGGGCACTGAAGCTTTCTTT.